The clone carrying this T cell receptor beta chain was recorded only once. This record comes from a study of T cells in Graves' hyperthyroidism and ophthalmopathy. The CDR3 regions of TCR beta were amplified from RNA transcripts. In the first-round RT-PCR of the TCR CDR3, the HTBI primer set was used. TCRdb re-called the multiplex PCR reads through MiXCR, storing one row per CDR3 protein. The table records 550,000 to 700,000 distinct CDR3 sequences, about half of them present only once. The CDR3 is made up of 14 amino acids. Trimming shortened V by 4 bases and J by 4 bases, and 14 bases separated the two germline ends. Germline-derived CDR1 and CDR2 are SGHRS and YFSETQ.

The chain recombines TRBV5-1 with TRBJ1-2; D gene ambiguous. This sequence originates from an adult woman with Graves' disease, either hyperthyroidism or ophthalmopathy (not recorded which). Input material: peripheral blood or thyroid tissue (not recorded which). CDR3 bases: TGCGCCAGCAGCAAGGATAATCCGAGCTATGGCTACACCTTC. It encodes CASSKDNPSYGYTF.